This TCR beta chain comes out of a study of human T cells and chemical hapten exposure. Trimming took off 4 bases at V and 4 bases at J, with 11 bases between the two ends. This CDR3 spans 13 amino acids. Germline CDR1 KGHSH, CDR2 LQKENI. The sample holds a few counts of this clonotype. The time point is: patch test 2, 6 weeks after DPC sensitization. Regarding treatment: therapeutic diphenylcyclopropenone sensitization with weekly scalp DPC. In TCRdb, the RACE reads were re-called with MiXCR into one record per CDR3 protein. The sample lists more than 75,000 distinct CDR3 sequences, about 9.3% occurring once.

Sequenced here: whole blood, sampled in connection with sensitization to the hapten diphenylcyclopropenone (DPC). This sequence was found in a middle-aged woman with alopecia areata. Some clones in this sample may be carry-over from other donors' samples. The chain is built from TRBV18 and TRBJ2-7; D unresolved. The CDR3 sequence is CASSLRTEYEQYF. CDR3 DNA: TGTGCCAGCTCACTTCGGACGGAGTACGAGCAGTACTTC.